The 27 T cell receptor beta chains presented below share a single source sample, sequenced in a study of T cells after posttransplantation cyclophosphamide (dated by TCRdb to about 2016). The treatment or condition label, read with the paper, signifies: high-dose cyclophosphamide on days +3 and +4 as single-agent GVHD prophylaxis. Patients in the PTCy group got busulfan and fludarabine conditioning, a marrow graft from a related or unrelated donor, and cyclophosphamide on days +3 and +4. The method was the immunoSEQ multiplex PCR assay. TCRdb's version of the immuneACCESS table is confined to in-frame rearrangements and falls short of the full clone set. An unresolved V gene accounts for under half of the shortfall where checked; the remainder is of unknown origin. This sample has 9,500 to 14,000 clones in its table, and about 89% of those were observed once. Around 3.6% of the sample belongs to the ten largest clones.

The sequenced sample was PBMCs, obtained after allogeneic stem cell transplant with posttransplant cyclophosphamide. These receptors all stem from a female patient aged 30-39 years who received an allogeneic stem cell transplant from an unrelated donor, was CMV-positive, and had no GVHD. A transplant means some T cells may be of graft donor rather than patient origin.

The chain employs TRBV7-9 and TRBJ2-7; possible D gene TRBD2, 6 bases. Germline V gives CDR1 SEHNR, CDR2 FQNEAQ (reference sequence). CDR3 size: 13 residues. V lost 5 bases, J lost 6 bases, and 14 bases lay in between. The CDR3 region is CASSPGLPSEQYF. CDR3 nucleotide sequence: TGTGCCAGCAGCCCGGGACTCCCCTCCGAGCAGTACTTC.

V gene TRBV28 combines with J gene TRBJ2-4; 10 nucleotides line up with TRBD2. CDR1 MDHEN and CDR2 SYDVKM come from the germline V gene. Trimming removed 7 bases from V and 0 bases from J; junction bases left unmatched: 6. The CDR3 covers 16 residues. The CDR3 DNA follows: TGTGCCAGCACCATAGGACTAGCGGTAGCCAAAAACATTCAGTACTTC. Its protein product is CASTIGLAVAKNIQYF. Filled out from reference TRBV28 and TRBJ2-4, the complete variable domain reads DVKVTQSSRYLVKRTGEKVFLECVQDMDHENMFWYRQDPGLGLRLIYFSYDVKMKEKGDIPEGYSVSREKKERFSLILESASTNQTSMYLCASTIGLAVAKNIQYFGAGTRLSVL.

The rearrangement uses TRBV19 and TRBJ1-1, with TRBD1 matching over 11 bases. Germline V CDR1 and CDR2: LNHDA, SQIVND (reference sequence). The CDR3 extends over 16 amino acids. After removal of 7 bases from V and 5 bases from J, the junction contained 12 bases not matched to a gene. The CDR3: CASTPDRGQRRTEAFF. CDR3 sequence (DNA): TGTGCCAGTACCCCGGACAGGGGGCAACGTCGGACTGAAGCTTTCTTT.

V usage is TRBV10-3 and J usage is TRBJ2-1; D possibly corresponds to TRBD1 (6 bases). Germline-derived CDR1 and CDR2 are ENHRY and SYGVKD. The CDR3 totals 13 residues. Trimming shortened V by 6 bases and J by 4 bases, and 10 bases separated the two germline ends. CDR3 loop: CAISFGQYNEQFF. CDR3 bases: TGTGCCATCAGCTTTGGACAGTACAATGAGCAGTTCTTC.

The CDR3 nucleotides read TGTGCCAGCAAGGGGAAAGCGGGGTCCCAGTACTTC. This encodes CASKGKAGSQYF. The chain employs TRBV28 and TRBJ2-5, with 7 nucleotides matching TRBD2. With 7 bases clipped from V and 9 bases from J, the junction kept 8 bases outside the gene matches. CDR3 length equals 12 residues. Germline V gene data show CDR1 as MDHEN and CDR2 as SYDVKM.

The DNA for the CDR3 is TGCGCCAGCAGCTTTTCACAGGGGGCCGGGGAGCTGTTTTTT. Translating it yields CASSFSQGAGELFF. The chain recombines TRBV5-1 with TRBJ2-2, with TRBD1 matching over 8 bases. V was pared by 2 bases and J by 6 bases, with 3 bases of the junction left unmatched. The CDR3 contains 14 residues. Germline V lookup: CDR1 SGHRS, CDR2 YFSETQ.

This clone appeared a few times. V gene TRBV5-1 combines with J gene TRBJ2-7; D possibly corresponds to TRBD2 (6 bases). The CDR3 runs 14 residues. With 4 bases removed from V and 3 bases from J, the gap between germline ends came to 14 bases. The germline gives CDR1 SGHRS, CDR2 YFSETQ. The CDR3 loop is CASSSSGRVYEQYF. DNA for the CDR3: TGCGCCAGCAGCAGTAGCGGAAGGGTCTACGAGCAGTACTTC.

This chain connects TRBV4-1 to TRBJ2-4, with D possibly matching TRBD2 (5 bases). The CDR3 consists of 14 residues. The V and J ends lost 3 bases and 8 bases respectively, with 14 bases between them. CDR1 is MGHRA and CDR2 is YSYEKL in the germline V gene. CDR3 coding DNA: TGCGCCAGCAGCCAGGCGGTGGTGGAGGACATTCAGTACTTC. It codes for CASSQAVVEDIQYF.

Here the CDR3 reads CASSPQYEQYF. The CDR3 DNA follows: TGTGCCAGCTCACCGCAGTACGAGCAGTACTTC. This rearrangement joins TRBV18 to TRBJ2-7; unclear D gene. The CDR3 length is 11 residues. Germline V gene data show CDR1 as KGHSH and CDR2 as LQKENI. V lost 3 bases and J 4 bases, leaving 4 bases between the germline ends.

CDR3 coding DNA: TGTGCCAGCAGTTATCGGACACTTCGCGAGCAGTTCTTC. Protein sequence: CASSYRTLREQFF. The V gene is TRBV6-5, the J gene TRBJ2-1; D perhaps matches TRBD1 (5 bases). Between the trimmed V and J ends, which lost 3 bases and 10 bases, there was a span of 13 bases. This CDR3 contains 13 residues. Germline V gene sequence: CDR1 MNHEY, CDR2 SVGAGI.

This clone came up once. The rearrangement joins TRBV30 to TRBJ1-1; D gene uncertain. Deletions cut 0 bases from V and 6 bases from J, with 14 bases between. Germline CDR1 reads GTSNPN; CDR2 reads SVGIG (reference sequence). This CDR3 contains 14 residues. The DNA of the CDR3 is TGTGCCTGGAGTGTTGCAGGCAGGTGGGCTGAAGCTTTCTTT. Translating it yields CAWSVAGRWAEAFF.

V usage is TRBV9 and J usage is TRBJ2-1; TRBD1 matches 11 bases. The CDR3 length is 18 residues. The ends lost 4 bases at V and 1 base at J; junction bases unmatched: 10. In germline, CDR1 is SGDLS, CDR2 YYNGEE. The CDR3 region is CASSIGQGAVRSYNEQFF. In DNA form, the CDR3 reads TGTGCCAGCAGCATCGGACAGGGGGCAGTGAGGTCCTACAATGAGCAGTTCTTC.

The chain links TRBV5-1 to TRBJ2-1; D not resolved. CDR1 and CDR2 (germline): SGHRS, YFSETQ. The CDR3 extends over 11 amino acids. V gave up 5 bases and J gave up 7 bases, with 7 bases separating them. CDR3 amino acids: CASSYSNEQFF. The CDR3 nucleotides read TGCGCCAGCAGTTACTCGAATGAGCAGTTCTTC. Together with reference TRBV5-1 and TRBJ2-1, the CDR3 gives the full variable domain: KAGVTQTPRYLIKTRGQQVTLSCSPISGHRSVSWYQQTPGQGLQFLFEYFSETQRNKGNFPGRFSGRQFSNSRSEMNVSTLELGDSALYLCASSYSNEQFFGPGTRLTVL.

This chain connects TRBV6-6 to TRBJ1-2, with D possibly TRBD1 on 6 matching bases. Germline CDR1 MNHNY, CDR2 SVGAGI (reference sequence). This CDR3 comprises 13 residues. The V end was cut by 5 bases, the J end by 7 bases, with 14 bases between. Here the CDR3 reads CASSPGGGGGYTF. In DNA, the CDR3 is TGTGCCAGCAGTCCCGGGGGCGGGGGTGGCTACACCTTC.

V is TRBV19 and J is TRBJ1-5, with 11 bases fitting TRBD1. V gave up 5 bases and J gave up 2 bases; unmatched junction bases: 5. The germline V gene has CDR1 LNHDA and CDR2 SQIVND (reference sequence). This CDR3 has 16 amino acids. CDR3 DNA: TGTGCCAGTAGTCTCCGGGACAGGGGGGGCAATCAGCCCCAGCATTTT. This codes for CASSLRDRGGNQPQHF.

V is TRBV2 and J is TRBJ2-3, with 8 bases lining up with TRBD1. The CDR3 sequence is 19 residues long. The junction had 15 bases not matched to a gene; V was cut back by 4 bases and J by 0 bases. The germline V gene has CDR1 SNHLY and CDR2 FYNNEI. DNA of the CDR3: TGTGCCAGCAGTGTTTTGGCGGGACAGGCAATTAGGAGCACAGATACGCAGTATTTT. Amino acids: CASSVLAGQAIRSTDTQYF.

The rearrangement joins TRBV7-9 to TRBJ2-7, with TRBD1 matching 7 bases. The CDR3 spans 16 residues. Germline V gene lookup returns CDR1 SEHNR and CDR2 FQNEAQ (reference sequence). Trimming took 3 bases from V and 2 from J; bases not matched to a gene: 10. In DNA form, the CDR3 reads TGTGCCAGCAGCTTGACAGGACAGGATCGGGCCTACGAGCAGTACTTC. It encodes CASSLTGQDRAYEQYF.

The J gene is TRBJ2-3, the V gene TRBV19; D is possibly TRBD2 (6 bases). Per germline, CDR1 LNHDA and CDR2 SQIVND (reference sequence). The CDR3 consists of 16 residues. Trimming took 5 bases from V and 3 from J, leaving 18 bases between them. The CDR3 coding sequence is TGTGCCAGTAGTCCCAATTACGGGACTTCTACAGATACGCAGTATTTT. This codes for CASSPNYGTSTDTQYF.

CDR3 coding DNA: TGTGCCAGCAGCGTAGAGGGGACAGCTGGAAACACCATATATTTT. It yields the protein CASSVEGTAGNTIYF. V usage is TRBV9 and J usage is TRBJ1-3; 7 bases are shared with TRBD1. The CDR3 spans 15 residues. Germline V lookup: CDR1 SGDLS, CDR2 YYNGEE. The trim removed 0 bases at V and 2 bases at J, leaving 2 bases unmatched. The entire variable domain, with the rest obtained from reference TRBV9 and TRBJ1-3, is as follows: DSGVTQTPKHLITATGQRVTLRCSPRSGDLSVYWYQQSLDQGLQFLIQYYNGEERAKGNILERFSAQQFPDLHSELNLSSLELGDSALYFCASSVEGTAGNTIYFGEGSWLTVV.

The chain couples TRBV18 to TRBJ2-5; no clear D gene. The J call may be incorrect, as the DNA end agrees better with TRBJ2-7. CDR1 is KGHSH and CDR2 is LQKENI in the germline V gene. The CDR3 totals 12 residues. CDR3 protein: CASSSVTYEQYF. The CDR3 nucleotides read TGTGCCAGCTCATCGGTCACCTACGAGCAGTACTTC.

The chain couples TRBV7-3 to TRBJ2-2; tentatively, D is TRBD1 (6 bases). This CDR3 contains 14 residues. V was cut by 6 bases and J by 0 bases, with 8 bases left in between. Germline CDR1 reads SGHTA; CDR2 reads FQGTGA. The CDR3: CASRTGANTGELFF. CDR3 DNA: TGTGCCAGCAGGACAGGCGCGAACACCGGGGAGCTGTTTTTT. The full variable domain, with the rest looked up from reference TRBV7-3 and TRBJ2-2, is GAGVSQTPSNKVTEKGKYVELRCDPISGHTALYWYRQSLGQGPEFLIYFQGTGAADDSGLPNDRFFAVRPEGSVSTLKIQRTERGDSAVYLCASRTGANTGELFFGEGSRLTVL.

CDR3 nucleotide sequence: TGCGCCAGCAGCCTACCTGATGGGACAGGAAACAATGAGCAGTTCTTC. Translating gives CASSLPDGTGNNEQFF. The chain employs TRBV5-1 and TRBJ2-1; 8 bases fit TRBD1. V was pared by 4 bases and J by 5 bases, with 11 bases of the junction left unmatched. Germline CDR1 is SGHRS and CDR2 is YFSETQ. The CDR3 spans 16 residues. Full variable domain (rest looked up from reference TRBV5-1 and TRBJ2-1): KAGVTQTPRYLIKTRGQQVTLSCSPISGHRSVSWYQQTPGQGLQFLFEYFSETQRNKGNFPGRFSGRQFSNSRSEMNVSTLELGDSALYLCASSLPDGTGNNEQFFGPGTRLTVL.

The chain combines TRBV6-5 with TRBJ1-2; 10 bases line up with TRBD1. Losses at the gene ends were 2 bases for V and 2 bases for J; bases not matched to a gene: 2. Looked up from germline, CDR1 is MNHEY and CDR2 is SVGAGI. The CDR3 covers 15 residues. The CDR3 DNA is TGTGCCAGCAGTTACCTGGGACAGGGGAACTATGGCTACACCTTC. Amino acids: CASSYLGQGNYGYTF.

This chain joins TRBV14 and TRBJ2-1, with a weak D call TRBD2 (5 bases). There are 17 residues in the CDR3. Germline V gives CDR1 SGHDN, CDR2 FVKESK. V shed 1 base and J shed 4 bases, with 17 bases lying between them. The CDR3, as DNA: TGTGCCAGCAGCCAAGTGGGAGCGAGAGATACTTACAATGAGCAGTTCTTC. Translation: CASSQVGARDTYNEQFF.

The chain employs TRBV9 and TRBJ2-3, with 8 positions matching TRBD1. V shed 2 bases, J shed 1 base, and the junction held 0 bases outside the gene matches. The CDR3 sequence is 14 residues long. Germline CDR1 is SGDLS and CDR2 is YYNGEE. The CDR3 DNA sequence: TGTGCCAGCAGCGTGGGACAGGGCACAGATACGCAGTATTTT. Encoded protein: CASSVGQGTDTQYF.

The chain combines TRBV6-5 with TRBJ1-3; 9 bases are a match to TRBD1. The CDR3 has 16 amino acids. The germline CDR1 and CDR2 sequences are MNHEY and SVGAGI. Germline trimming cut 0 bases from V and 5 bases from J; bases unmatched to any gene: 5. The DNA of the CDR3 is TGTGCCAGCAGTTACTCGCAGACAGGGGGACGAAACACCATATATTTT. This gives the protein CASSYSQTGGRNTIYF.

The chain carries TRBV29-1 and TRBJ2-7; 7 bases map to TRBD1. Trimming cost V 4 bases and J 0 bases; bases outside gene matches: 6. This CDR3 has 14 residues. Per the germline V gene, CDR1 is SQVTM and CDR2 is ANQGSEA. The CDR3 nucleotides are TGCAGCGTTGGAGCTCGGGACAGCTCCTACGAGCAGTACTTC. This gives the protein CSVGARDSSYEQYF.